The source of this TCR beta chain is a study of T cell repertoires in cytomegalovirus infection (dated by TCRdb to about 2019). With regard to the full study: Because public TCR beta signatures pointed to carriage of CMV infection together with the matching HLA type, the HLA type of each donor mattered for the analysis.

Findings and caveats that apply to the study as a whole: The ex vivo response was dominated by HLA-C-restricted CMV-specific TCR beta clonotypes, and the single most frequent clonotype in two of eight donors was supplied by these HLA-C-restricted clonotypes. Cumulative frequency of public TCR beta family members discriminated carriers of CMV infection plus the relevant HLA type in this cohort and an independent 352-donor cohort.

Sequenced on an Illumina HiSeq 1500. TCRdb reworked the public reads: Q25 trimming with fastp, MiXCR clone assembly, productive beta chains retained. Rows are unified per CDR3 protein, each entry keeping the most common DNA and genes. A total of around 440,000 distinct CDR3 sequences appear in this sample, over 9% of them only once. The ten largest clones capture more than 8.5% of the sample. The V end loses 0 bases and the J end loses 6 bases, and a stretch of 12 bases separates them. CDR1 and CDR2, per the germline V gene, are SGHRS and YFSETQ. The CDR3 has 15 amino acids, counting the end cysteine and phenylalanine. The CDR3 DNA has 45 bases and is translated from base 1. This clonotype was seen many times. It has no known antigen specificity. Per-base qualities were not stored, and no clone one base away is much larger.

The chain uses TRBV5-1 and TRBJ1-4; the D region possibly corresponds to TRBD1 (5 bases align). What was sequenced was PBMCs. The origin of this receptor is a human donor in good health (CMV status not recorded). Some clones in this sample may be carry-over from other donors' samples. The DNA is as follows: TGCGCCAGCAGCTTGGGGGGACGGCATGATGAAAAACTGTTTTTT. This sequence encodes CASSLGGRHDEKLFF.